This TCR beta chain derives from a study of blood T cell repertoires in COVID-19. Individuals aged about 18 to 89 years were recruited from around 22 US areas. Sequenced by immunoSEQ multiplex PCR; TCRdb stores in-frame clones only, minus some. The table lists fewer than 500,000 clones, 70% to 90% of them singletons. CDR3 length: 15 amino acids. Germline CDR1 SGHTA, CDR2 FQGNSA. V was shortened by 5 bases and J by 4 bases, with 15 bases between the two germline ends. Specimen: PBMCs or T cells enriched from blood (not recorded which). This receptor was obtained from a woman between 18 and 30 years old with acute COVID-19. This rearrangement joins TRBV7-2 to TRBJ2-1; D may be TRBD1 (6 bases). CDR3 sequence reads: CASSRTGTNYNEQFF. In DNA form, the CDR3 reads TGTGCCAGCAGCCGGACCGGGACAAATTACAATGAGCAGTTCTTC.